These T cell receptor beta chains were read from a single sample in a study of spatial heterogeneity in lung cancer. One entry per CDR3 protein, called by TCRdb with MiXCR from the 5' RACE reads. The repertoire holds around 92,000 distinct CDR3 sequences, with approximately 12% as singletons. Sequenced here: PBMCs, sampled at surgery. The receptor source for this set is a male donor with early-stage non-small cell lung cancer. The CDR3 runs from the conserved cysteine through the conserved F or W. The D gene is left open where the match is weak. The listing skips clone size in some rows; elsewhere it reads once, few, many or a size class.

v_gene	d_gene	abundance	j_gene	CDR3aa	CDR3nt
TRBV11-2	NA	few	TRBJ2-2	CASSPGAAINTGELFF	TGTGCCAGCAGCCCCGGGGCGGCGATTAACACCGGGGAGCTGTTTTTT
TRBV27	TRBD1	NA	TRBJ2-1	CASSLIGQGAGNEQFF	TGTGCCAGCAGTTTAATTGGACAGGGGGCTGGGAATGAGCAGTTCTTC
TRBV20-1	NA	few	TRBJ2-7	CSARSLASSYEQYF	TGCAGTGCTAGAAGTCTAGCAAGCTCCTACGAGCAGTACTTC
TRBV28	NA	NA	TRBJ1-5	CASSPGPARNQPQHF	TGTGCCAGCAGCCCGGGGCCCGCCCGCAATCAGCCCCAGCATTTT
TRBV6-4	NA	many	TRBJ2-7	CASSQQGGSYEQYF	TGTGCCAGCAGCCAACAGGGAGGGTCCTACGAGCAGTACTTC
TRBV2	NA	NA	TRBJ2-2	CASRVIGELFF	TGTGCCAGCAGAGTGATCGGGGAGCTGTTTTTT
TRBV9	NA	few	TRBJ1-4	CASSADGRTGKLFF	TGTGCCAGCAGCGCAGACGGCAGGACGGGAAAACTGTTTTTT
TRBV28	TRBD1	many	TRBJ2-3	CASSPGTGGSDTQYF	TGTGCCAGCAGCCCTGGGACAGGGGGGTCAGATACGCAGTATTTT
TRBV14	TRBD2	many	TRBJ2-1	CASSRRLAGSYNEQFF	TGTGCCAGCAGCCGTCGACTAGCGGGGTCCTACAATGAGCAGTTCTTC
TRBV7-9	NA	many	TRBJ2-2	CASSFLSNTGELFF	TGTGCCAGCAGCTTCTTAAGTAACACCGGGGAGCTGTTTTTT
TRBV7-2	NA	NA	TRBJ1-4	CASSPQVRSTNEKLFF	TGTGCCAGCAGCCCCCAAGTCAGGTCCACTAATGAAAAACTGTTTTTT
TRBV7-9	TRBD1	few	TRBJ1-6	CASSLVRDSNSPLHF	TGTGCCAGCAGCTTAGTCCGGGACAGCAATTCACCCCTCCACTTT
TRBV12-5	TRBD1	NA	TRBJ1-2	CASSQGASYGYTF	TGTGCTAGTAGTCAGGGGGCAAGCTATGGCTACACCTTC
TRBV27	NA	NA	TRBJ2-7	CASSLASMSGEQYF	TGTGCCAGCAGTTTAGCGTCGATGTCTGGCGAGCAGTACTTC
TRBV10-3	TRBD2	many	TRBJ2-1	CAIRTSGDEQFF	TGTGCCATCCGTACTAGCGGGGACGAGCAGTTCTTC
TRBV6-6	NA	NA	TRBJ1-1	CASSSRGNTEAFF	TGTGCCAGCAGTTCGCGGGGGAACACTGAAGCTTTCTTT
TRBV7-9	TRBD1	many	TRBJ1-4	CASSWGQGEKLFF	TGTGCCAGCAGCTGGGGACAGGGTGAAAAACTGTTTTTT
TRBV10-3	TRBD2	NA	TRBJ2-5	CAISEEGLAGGTQYF	TGTGCCATCAGTGAGGAGGGACTAGCGGGAGGGACCCAGTACTTC
TRBV11-2	TRBD1	NA	TRBJ2-3	CASSSQGLVAGTDTQYF	TGTGCCAGCAGCTCACAGGGGTTAGTTGCAGGCACAGATACGCAGTATTTT
TRBV7-3	TRBD1	few	TRBJ2-2	CASSLTTDRETELFF	TGTGCCAGCAGCTTAACTACGGACAGGGAGACCGAACTGTTTTTT
TRBV10-3	TRBD2	many	TRBJ2-3	CAIRQGLAGVPDTQYF	TGTGCCATCAGGCAGGGACTAGCGGGAGTTCCGGATACGCAGTATTTT
TRBV3-1	NA	few	TRBJ2-2	CASSTGSTGELFF	TGTGCCAGCAGTACCGGGTCCACCGGGGAGCTGTTTTTT
TRBV5-4	NA	NA	TRBJ1-1	CASSPGTNTEAFF	TGTGCCAGCAGCCCCGGGACTAACACTGAAGCTTTCTTT
TRBV27	TRBD2	NA	TRBJ2-5	CASSFRTSGRPTTQYF	TGTGCCAGCAGTTTTCGGACTAGCGGGAGGCCCACGACCCAGTACTTC
TRBV16	TRBD1	many	TRBJ1-2	CASSQSPGTGLYGYTF	TGTGCCAGCAGCCAATCCCCGGGGACAGGGCTCTATGGCTACACCTTC
TRBV6-1	NA	few	TRBJ1-1	CASRQNTEAFF	TGTGCCAGCCGACAGAACACTGAAGCTTTCTTT
TRBV20-1	TRBD2	once	TRBJ2-7	CSARDPSGSYEQYF	TGCAGTGCTAGAGATCCTAGCGGGAGCTACGAGCAGTACTTC
TRBV29-1	NA	NA	TRBJ1-1	CSASPMGPEAFF	TGCAGCGCCTCCCCAATGGGCCCTGAAGCTTTCTTT
TRBV27	NA	NA	TRBJ1-6	CASSSRSGSPLHF	TGTGCCAGCAGTTCCCGATCGGGTTCACCCCTCCACTTT
TRBV5-1	NA	few	TRBJ2-3	CASRVDRRTDTQYF	TGCGCCAGCAGGGTGGACAGACGCACAGATACGCAGTATTTT
TRBV6-2/TRBV6-3	NA	many	TRBJ2-6	CASSYGGIGANVLTF	TGTGCCAGCAGTTACGGGGGTATCGGGGCCAACGTCCTGACTTTC
TRBV4-1	TRBD1	many	TRBJ1-5	CASSHIQGPSNQPQHF	TGCGCCAGCAGCCATATACAGGGGCCTAGCAATCAGCCCCAGCATTTT
TRBV7-9	NA	many	TRBJ2-5	CASIPTPGGWYQETQYF	TGTGCCAGCATCCCCACCCCGGGGGGCTGGTACCAAGAGACCCAGTACTTC
TRBV2	NA	few	TRBJ1-5	CASRKDWQSSNQPQHF	TGTGCCAGCCGGAAGGATTGGCAGAGTAGCAATCAGCCCCAGCATTTT
TRBV5-1	NA	NA	TRBJ2-7	CASSLERGNYEQYF	TGCGCCAGCAGCTTGGAAAGGGGGAACTACGAGCAGTACTTC
TRBV11-2	NA	few	TRBJ1-5	CASSLGVGSNQPQHF	TGTGCCAGCAGCCTAGGGGTCGGGAGCAATCAGCCCCAGCATTTT
TRBV6-1	NA	few	TRBJ2-1	CASSVSGKNNEQFF	TGTGCCAGCAGTGTTAGCGGCAAGAACAATGAGCAGTTCTTC
TRBV29-1	NA	many	TRBJ2-7	CSVRGTRGYEQYF	TGCAGCGTCAGGGGGACTAGAGGGTACGAGCAGTACTTC
TRBV20-1	NA	NA	TRBJ1-5	CSARGDYNQPQHF	TGCAGTGCTAGAGGGGACTACAATCAGCCCCAGCATTTT
TRBV20-1	NA	NA	TRBJ1-1	CSARSTRAYTEAFF	TGCAGTGCTAGATCGACCAGGGCGTACACTGAAGCTTTCTTT
TRBV7-9	NA	NA	TRBJ1-2	CASSLGGENYGYTF	TGTGCCAGCAGTTTGGGCGGGGAGAACTATGGCTACACCTTC
TRBV7-2	TRBD2	few	TRBJ2-7	CASSRTSGPYEQYF	TGTGCCAGCAGCAGAACTAGCGGTCCCTACGAGCAGTACTTC
TRBV27	NA	NA	TRBJ2-4	CASSSNIQYF	TGTGCCAGCAGTTCAAACATTCAGTACTTC
TRBV7-2	NA	NA	TRBJ1-1	CASSLTRGGSTEAFF	TGTGCCAGCAGCTTGACCAGGGGAGGAAGCACTGAAGCTTTCTTT
TRBV7-2	NA	few	TRBJ2-3	CASSLVSGGGPDTQYF	TGTGCCAGCAGCTTAGTTAGCGGAGGGGGCCCAGATACGCAGTATTTT
TRBV7-9	TRBD2	NA	TRBJ2-3	CASSLGAGTTSTDTQYF	TGTGCCAGCAGTCTAGGGGCCGGGACTACCAGCACAGATACGCAGTATTTT